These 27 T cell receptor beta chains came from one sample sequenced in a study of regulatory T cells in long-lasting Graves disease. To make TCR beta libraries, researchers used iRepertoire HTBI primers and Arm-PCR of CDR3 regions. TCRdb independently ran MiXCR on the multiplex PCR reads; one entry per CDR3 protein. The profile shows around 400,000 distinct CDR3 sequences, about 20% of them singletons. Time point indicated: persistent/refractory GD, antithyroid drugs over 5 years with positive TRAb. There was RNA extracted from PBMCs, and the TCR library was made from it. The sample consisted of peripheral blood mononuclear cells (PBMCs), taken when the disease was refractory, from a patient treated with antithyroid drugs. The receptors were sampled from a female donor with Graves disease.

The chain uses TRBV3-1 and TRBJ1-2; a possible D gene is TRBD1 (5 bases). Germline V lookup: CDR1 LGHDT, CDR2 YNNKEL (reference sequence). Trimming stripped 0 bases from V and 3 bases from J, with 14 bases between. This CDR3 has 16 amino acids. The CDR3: CASSQDFRGIDYGYTF. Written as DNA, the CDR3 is TGTGCCAGCAGCCAAGATTTTCGGGGGATCGACTATGGCTACACCTTC.

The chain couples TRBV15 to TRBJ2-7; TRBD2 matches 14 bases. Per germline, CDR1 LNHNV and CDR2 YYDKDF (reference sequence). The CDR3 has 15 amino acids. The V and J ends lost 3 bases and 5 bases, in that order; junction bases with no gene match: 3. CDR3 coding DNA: TGTGCCACCAGCAGGGGGACTAGCGGGAGCCACGAGCAGTACTTC. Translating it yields CATSRGTSGSHEQYF.

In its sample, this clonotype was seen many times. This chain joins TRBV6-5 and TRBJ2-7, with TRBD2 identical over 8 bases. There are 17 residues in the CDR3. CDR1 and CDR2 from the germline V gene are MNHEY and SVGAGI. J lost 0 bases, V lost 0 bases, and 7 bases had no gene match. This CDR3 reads CASSYSLAGLSSYEQYF. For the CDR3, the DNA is TGTGCCAGCAGTTACTCGCTAGCGGGTTTAAGCTCCTACGAGCAGTACTTC.

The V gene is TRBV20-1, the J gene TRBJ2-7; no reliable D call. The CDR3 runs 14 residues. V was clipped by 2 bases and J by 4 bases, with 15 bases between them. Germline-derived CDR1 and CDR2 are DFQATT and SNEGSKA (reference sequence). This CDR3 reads CSARLGTNNYEQYF. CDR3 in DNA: TGCAGTGCTAGATTGGGCACCAACAATTACGAGCAGTACTTC.

The CDR3 DNA reads as TGTGCCAGCAGCTTAGTCCGGGGCTGGGAGACCCAGTACTTC. It specifies CASSLVRGWETQYF. This rearrangement joins TRBV7-6 to TRBJ2-5, with D possibly being TRBD1 or TRBD2 (5 bases each). This CDR3 spans 14 amino acids. Germline assignment: CDR1 SGHVS and CDR2 FNYEAQ. Between the trimmed V and J ends, which lost 1 base and 5 bases, there was a span of 11 bases.

CDR3 in amino acids: CASSGLAGPNEQFF. CDR3 coding DNA: TGTGCCAGCAGCGGACTAGCGGGACCCAATGAGCAGTTCTTC. The chain links TRBV11-2 to TRBJ2-1, with 12 bases lining up with TRBD2. The CDR3 length is 14 residues. V trimming: 5 bases; J trimming: 6 bases; junction bases outside the gene matches: 2. Per germline, CDR1 SGHAT and CDR2 FQNNGV.

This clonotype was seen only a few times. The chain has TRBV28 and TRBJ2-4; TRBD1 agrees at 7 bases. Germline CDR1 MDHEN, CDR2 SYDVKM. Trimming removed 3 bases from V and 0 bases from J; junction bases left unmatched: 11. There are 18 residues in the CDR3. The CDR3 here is CASSFRPPGTEAKNIQYF. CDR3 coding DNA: TGTGCCAGCAGTTTCCGCCCTCCAGGGACAGAAGCCAAAAACATTCAGTACTTC.

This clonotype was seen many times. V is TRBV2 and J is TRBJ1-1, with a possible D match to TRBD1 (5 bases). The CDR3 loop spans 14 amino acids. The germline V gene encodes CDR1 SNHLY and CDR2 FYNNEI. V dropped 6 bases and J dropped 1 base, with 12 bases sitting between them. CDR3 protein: CASRSQTANTEAFF. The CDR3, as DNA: TGTGCCAGCAGGTCTCAGACAGCGAACACTGAAGCTTTCTTT. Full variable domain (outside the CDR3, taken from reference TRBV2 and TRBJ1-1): EPEVTQTPSHQVTQMGQEVILRCVPISNHLYFYWYRQILGQKVEFLVSFYNNEISEKSEIFDDQFSVERPDGSNFTLKIRSTKLEDSAMYFCASRSQTANTEAFFGQGTRLTVV.

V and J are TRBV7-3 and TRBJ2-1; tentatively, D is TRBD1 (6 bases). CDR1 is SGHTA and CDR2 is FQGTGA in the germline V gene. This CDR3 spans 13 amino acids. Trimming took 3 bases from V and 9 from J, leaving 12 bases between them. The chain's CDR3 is CASSFTGLREQFF. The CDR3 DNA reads TGTGCCAGCAGCTTTACAGGGTTACGTGAGCAGTTCTTC.

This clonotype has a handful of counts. In nucleotides, the CDR3 is TGTGCCAGCAGCTCACCAGGGAAAACCTACGAGCAGTACTTC. Translating gives CASSSPGKTYEQYF. This chain uses TRBV5-5 with TRBJ2-7; perhaps TRBD1 as D (5 bases). The CDR3 spans 14 residues. Trimming removed 3 bases from V and 2 bases from J, with 12 bases in between. Germline V gene lookup returns CDR1 SGHKS and CDR2 YYEKEE (reference sequence).

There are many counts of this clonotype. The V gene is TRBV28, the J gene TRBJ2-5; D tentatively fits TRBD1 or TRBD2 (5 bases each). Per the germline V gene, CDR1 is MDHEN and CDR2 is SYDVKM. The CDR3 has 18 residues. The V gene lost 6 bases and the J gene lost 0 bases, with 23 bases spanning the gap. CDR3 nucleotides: TGTGCCAGCAGAGATCTGGGACCGACGGATAGGTACCAAGAGACCCAGTACTTC. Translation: CASRDLGPTDRYQETQYF.

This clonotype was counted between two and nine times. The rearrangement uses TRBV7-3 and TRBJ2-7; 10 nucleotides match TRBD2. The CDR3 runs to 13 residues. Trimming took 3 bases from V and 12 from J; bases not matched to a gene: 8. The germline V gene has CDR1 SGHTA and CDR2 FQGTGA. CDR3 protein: CASSFSGTSDRYF. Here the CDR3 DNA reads TGTGCCAGCAGCTTTTCCGGGACTAGCGACCGGTACTTC. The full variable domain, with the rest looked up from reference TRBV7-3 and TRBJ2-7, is GAGVSQTPSNKVTEKGKYVELRCDPISGHTALYWYRQSLGQGPEFLIYFQGTGAADDSGLPNDRFFAVRPEGSVSTLKIQRTERGDSAVYLCASSFSGTSDRYFGPGTRLTVT.

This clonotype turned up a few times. The CDR3 region has the DNA TGTGCCAGCAGTTCACAGGGGGCGGATTCCTACGAGCAGTACTTC. Translated, it gives CASSSQGADSYEQYF. The V and J genes are TRBV28 and TRBJ2-7; 9 nucleotides agree with TRBD1. This CDR3 comprises 15 residues. The germline V gene has CDR1 MDHEN and CDR2 SYDVKM. The V and J ends lost 4 bases and 1 base, in that order; junction bases with no gene match: 5.

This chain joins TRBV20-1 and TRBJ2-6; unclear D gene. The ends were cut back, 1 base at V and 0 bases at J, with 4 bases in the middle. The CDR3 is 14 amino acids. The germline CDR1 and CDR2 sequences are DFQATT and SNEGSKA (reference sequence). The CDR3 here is CSARGISGANVLTF. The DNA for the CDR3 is TGCAGTGCTAGAGGAATCTCTGGGGCCAACGTCCTGACTTTC.

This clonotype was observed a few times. The CDR3: CAWSPDTGAFF. In nucleotides, the CDR3 is TGTGCCTGGTCCCCCGACACGGGAGCTTTCTTT. The rearrangement uses TRBV30 and TRBJ1-1; D is uncertain. This CDR3 contains 11 residues. The germline CDR1 and CDR2 sequences are GTSNPN and SVGIG (reference sequence). The V end was cut by 5 bases, the J end by 10 bases, with 14 bases between.

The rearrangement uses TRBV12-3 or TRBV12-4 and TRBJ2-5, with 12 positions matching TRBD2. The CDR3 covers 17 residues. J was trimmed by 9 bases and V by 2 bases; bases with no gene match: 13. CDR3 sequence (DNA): TGTGCCAGCAGTTTACAGGGCGGACTAGCGGGGCCGCAGTCCCAGTACTTC. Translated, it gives CASSLQGGLAGPQSQYF.

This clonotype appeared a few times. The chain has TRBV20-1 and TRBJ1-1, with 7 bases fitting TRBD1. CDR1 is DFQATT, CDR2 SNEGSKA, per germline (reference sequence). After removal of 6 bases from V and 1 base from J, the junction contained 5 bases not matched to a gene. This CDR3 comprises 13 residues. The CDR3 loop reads CSARRGGNTEAFF. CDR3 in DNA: TGCAGTGCCCGCAGGGGGGGGAACACTGAAGCTTTCTTT.

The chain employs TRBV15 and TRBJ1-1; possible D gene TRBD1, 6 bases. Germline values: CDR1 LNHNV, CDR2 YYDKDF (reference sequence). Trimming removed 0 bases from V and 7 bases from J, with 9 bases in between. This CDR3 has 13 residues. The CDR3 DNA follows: TGTGCCACCAGCAGAGATGAGGGGGTTGAAGCTTTCTTT. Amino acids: CATSRDEGVEAFF.

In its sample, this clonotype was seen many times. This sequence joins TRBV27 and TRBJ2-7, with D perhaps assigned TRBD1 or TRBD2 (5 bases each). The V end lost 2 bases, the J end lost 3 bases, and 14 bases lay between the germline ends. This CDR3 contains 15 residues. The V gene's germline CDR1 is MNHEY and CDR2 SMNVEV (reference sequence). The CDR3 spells CASSLTDRDGYEQYF. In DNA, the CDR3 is TGTGCCAGCAGTTTAACCGACCGGGACGGCTACGAGCAGTACTTC.

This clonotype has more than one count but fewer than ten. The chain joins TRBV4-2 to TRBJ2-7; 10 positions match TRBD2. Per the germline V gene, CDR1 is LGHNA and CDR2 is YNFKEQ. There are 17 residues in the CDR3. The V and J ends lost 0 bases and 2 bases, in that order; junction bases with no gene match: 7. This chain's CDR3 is CASSQDLLAGETYEQYF. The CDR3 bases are TGTGCCAGCAGCCAAGATCTCCTAGCGGGAGAGACCTACGAGCAGTACTTC.

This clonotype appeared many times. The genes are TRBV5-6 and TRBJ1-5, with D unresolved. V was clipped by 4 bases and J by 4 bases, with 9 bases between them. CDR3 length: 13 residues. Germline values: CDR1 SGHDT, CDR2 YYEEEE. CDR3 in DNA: TGTGCCAGCAGCCACGATCGGAATCAGCCCCAGCATTTT. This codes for CASSHDRNQPQHF.

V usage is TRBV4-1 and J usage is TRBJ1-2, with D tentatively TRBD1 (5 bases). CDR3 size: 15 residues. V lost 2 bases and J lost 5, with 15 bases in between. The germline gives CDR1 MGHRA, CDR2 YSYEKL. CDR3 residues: CASSQKGTDGYGYTF. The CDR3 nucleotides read TGCGCCAGCAGCCAAAAAGGGACGGATGGGTATGGCTACACCTTC.

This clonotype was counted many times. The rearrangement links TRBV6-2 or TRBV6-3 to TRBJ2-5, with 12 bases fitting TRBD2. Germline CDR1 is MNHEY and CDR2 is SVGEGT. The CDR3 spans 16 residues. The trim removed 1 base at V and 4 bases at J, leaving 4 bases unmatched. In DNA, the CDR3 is TGTGCCAGCAGTTACTTTACGGGACTAGCGGGAGAGACCCAGTACTTC. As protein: CASSYFTGLAGETQYF.

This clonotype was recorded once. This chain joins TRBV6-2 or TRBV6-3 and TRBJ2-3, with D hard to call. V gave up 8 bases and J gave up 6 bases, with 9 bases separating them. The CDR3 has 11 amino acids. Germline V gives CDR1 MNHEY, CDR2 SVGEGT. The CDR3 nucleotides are TGTGCCAGCCGTGATCTCGATACGCAGTATTTT. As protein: CASRDLDTQYF.

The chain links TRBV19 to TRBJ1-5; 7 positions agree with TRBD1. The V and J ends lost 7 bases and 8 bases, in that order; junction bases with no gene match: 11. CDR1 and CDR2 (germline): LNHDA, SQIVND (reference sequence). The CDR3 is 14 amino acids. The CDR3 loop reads CASTDGTASKPQHF. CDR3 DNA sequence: TGTGCCAGTACCGATGGGACAGCTAGTAAGCCCCAGCATTTT.

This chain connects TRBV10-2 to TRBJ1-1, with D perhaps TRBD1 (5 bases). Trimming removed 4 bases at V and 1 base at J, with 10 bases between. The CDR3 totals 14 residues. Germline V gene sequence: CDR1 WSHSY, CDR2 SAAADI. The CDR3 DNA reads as TGCGCCAGCAGTGGTGGGGGAAAGAACACTGAAGCTTTCTTT. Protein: CASSGGGKNTEAFF.

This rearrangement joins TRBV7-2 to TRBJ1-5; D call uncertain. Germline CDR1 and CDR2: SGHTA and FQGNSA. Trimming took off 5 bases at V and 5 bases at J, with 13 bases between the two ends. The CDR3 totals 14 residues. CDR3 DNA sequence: TGTGCCAGCAGCCGGTGGGTCGCGGATCAGCCCCAGCATTTT. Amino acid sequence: CASSRWVADQPQHF.